What follows describes a single T cell receptor (beta chain). Data came from immunoSEQ multiplex PCR; TCRdb stores just in-frame clones and leaves some out. The sample yields 700,000 or so clones, approximately 83% seen once. Germline CDR1 reads LGHNA; CDR2 reads YSLEER. This CDR3 comprises 15 residues. The V end lost 4 bases, the J end lost 0 bases, and 10 bases lay between the germline ends. The sample comes from a study of shared T cell receptors in the human thymus. This sample also appeared in a second study, on human thymus T cells. According to that study: Each of the donors was a healthy Finnish infant who was undergoing open corrective cardiac surgery for congenital heart defects. Thymic resections from corrective heart surgery supplied the tissue. Related work showed strongly overlapping thymic repertoires across unrelated individuals.

Sequencing input: thymocytes. The sequence was collected from a girl under three years old with a congenital heart defect. The V call is TRBV4-3, the J call TRBJ2-1; no clear D. DNA of the CDR3: TGCGCCAGCAGCCCCCTCCGGAGCTCCTACAATGAGCAGTTCTTC. Amino acid sequence: CASSPLRSSYNEQFF.